Shown below are 7 T cell receptor beta chains from a single sample sequenced in a study of human T cells and chemical hapten exposure. One entry per CDR3 protein results from TCRdb running MiXCR on the RACE reads. The repertoire includes a few hundred thousand distinct CDR3 sequences, 5% to 6.5% of them detected once, and 7% to 10% sits in the top ten. The time point was: pre-sensitization, week 0. As to treatment: therapeutic diphenylcyclopropenone sensitization with weekly scalp DPC. Source: whole blood, taken in connection with sensitization to the hapten diphenylcyclopropenone (DPC). These receptors originate from a woman aged 18-30 years with alopecia areata. Some clones in this sample may be carry-over from other donors' samples.

The chain recombines TRBV19 with TRBJ1-5; no reliable D call. Germline V gene lookup returns CDR1 LNHDA and CDR2 SQIVND (reference sequence). This CDR3 region has 14 residues. Trimming left V 3 bases short and J 4 bases short, with 10 bases between. The CDR3 loop is CASSMASYNQPQHF. The CDR3 DNA reads as TGTGCCAGTAGTATGGCCTCGTATAATCAGCCCCAGCATTTT.

This clonotype was seen more than once but under ten times. The chain couples TRBV18 to TRBJ1-6, with D maybe TRBD1 (6 bases). V lost 1 base to trimming and J lost 8 bases, with 12 bases between them. The length of the CDR3 is 15 residues. CDR1 KGHSH and CDR2 LQKENI come from the germline V gene. CDR3 sequence (DNA): TGTGCCAGCTCACCACAAGGACAGAAGGATTCACCCCTCCACTTT. It is translated as CASSPQGQKDSPLHF.

This clonotype was seen ten or more times. V is TRBV28 and J is TRBJ2-7, with D perhaps being TRBD1 or TRBD2 (5 bases each). Trimming left V 6 bases short and J 7 bases short, with 10 bases between. The CDR3 is 11 residues long. The V gene's germline CDR1 is MDHEN and CDR2 SYDVKM. CDR3 sequence reads: CASRGTPEQYF. CDR3 DNA: TGTGCCAGCAGGGGGACGCCTGAGCAGTACTTC.

This clonotype was observed a handful of times. This chain joins TRBV6-5 and TRBJ1-2; D possibly corresponds to TRBD1 (6 bases). Deletions cut 6 bases from V and 6 bases from J, with 14 bases between. This CDR3 has 13 residues. The V gene's germline CDR1 is MNHEY and CDR2 SVGAGI. The CDR3 DNA follows: TGTGCCAGCAGCCGCAGGGGAGAAAATGGCTACACCTTC. The encoded protein is CASSRRGENGYTF.

This clonotype was counted between two and nine times. This chain uses TRBV4-3 with TRBJ1-3, with D unresolved. With 0 bases removed from V and 0 bases from J, the gap between germline ends came to 21 bases. This CDR3 is built from 20 residues. In germline, CDR1 is LGHNA, CDR2 YSLEER. This CDR3 reads CASSQEAPRRTPLSGNTIYF. The DNA of the CDR3 is TGCGCCAGCAGCCAAGAAGCGCCAAGGAGGACTCCCCTCTCTGGAAACACCATATATTTT.

This clonotype was seen many times. The V and J genes are TRBV7-2 and TRBJ2-3, with a tentative D call TRBD1 (5 bases). Germline V gives CDR1 SGHTA, CDR2 FQGNSA. CDR3 length: 17 residues. Trimming took 2 bases from V and 2 from J, leaving 17 bases between them. The CDR3: CASSLIIQGAPTDTQYF. The DNA for the CDR3 is TGTGCCAGCAGCTTAATTATTCAAGGGGCGCCCACAGATACGCAGTATTTT.

This clonotype was detected only a few times. The chain carries TRBV12-3 or TRBV12-4 and TRBJ2-4, with no clear D. V was pared by 5 bases and J by 0 bases, with 11 bases between. This CDR3 contains 15 residues. CDR3 DNA: TGTGCCAGCAGTCCGCCTTACCTAGCCAAAAACATTCAGTACTTC. Translation: CASSPPYLAKNIQYF.